This T cell receptor beta chain derives from a study of blood T cells in healthy people across ages. About this clonotype: Its antigen is unidentified.

Notes on the study in general: Naive T cell percentage and TCR beta diversity correlated strongly.

J lost 6 bases, V lost 4 bases, and 1 base had no gene match. CDR3 size: 14 residues. The germline V gene encodes CDR1 SNHLY and CDR2 FYNNEI. A sample-barcoded 5' primer and a J-beta primer mix were used in a second PCR of roughly 6 to 12 cycles. All samples yielded 2.5 million or more CDR3-containing paired-end reads. In TCRdb, the 5' RACE reads were re-called with MiXCR into one record per CDR3 protein. In the table there are hundreds of thousands of distinct CDR3 sequences, 50% to 65% of which are singletons. The chain has TRBV2 and TRBJ2-1, with 12 bases fitting TRBD2. Sequenced input: blood. The sequence was collected from an elderly man in good health. The CDR3 DNA reads as TGTGCCAGCAGTGTACTAGCGGGAGGCAATGAGCAGTTCTTC. Residues: CASSVLAGGNEQFF.